The clone carrying this T cell receptor (beta chain) was found once. The antigen remains unidentified. The data stem from a study of vaccination effects on CD4 cells after COVID-19. In the study overall: Sampling occurred a median 72 days post second dose, range 14 to 241.

General study results and limits: Substantial clonal contraction characterized both infection- and vaccine-induced clones late after vaccination.

TCRdb's copy holds only in-frame clones and misses some; the assay was immunoSEQ multiplex PCR. The sample lists 25,000 to 30,000 clones, 70% to 75% occurring once. Pools of viral peptides were used by the ViraFEST assay to expand antigen-specific CD4+ T cells ahead of sequencing. Cells that had been cultured for ten to eleven days were the source of isolated CD4+ T cells. Participants received two doses of either the BNT162b2 or mRNA-1273 vaccine. The study found no prior SARS-CoV-2 infection in the vaccine recipients, who tested negative for nucleocapsid antibodies. The length of the CDR3 is 15 residues. Germline loops: CDR1 SGHTA, CDR2 FQGNSA. The junction had 9 bases not matched to a gene; V was cut back by 1 base and J by 6 bases.

This sequence originates from a human donor who received a COVID-19 vaccine. Specimen: CD4+ T cells from PBMCs cultured with HCoV-229E spike peptides, collected after COVID-19 vaccination. The chain has TRBV7-2 and TRBJ2-7; TRBD2 matches 7 bases. CDR3 in DNA: TGTGCCAGCAGCTTAGGGGGGACTAAAAGGCTCGAGCAGTACTTC. It specifies CASSLGGTKRLEQYF. The complete variable domain, with remaining parts taken from reference TRBV7-2 and TRBJ2-7, reads GAGVSQSPSNKVTEKGKDVELRCDPISGHTALYWYRQSLGQGLEFLIYFQGNSAPDKSGLPSDRFSAERTGGSVSTLTIQRTQQEDSAVYLCASSLGGTKRLEQYFGPGTRLTVT.